Sequencing of this T cell receptor beta chain was carried out in a study of blood T cell repertoires in COVID-19. At the level of the study: From the United States, Italy and Spain came samples of acute and convalescent COVID-19.

During the 2 weeks before they entered the study, exposed participants had met someone with a PCR-confirmed or clinician-diagnosed COVID-19 case. As processed by the authors: Reference gene primers were amplified, and this amplification served to estimate nucleated cell counts. Clones were read by immunoSEQ multiplex PCR, and TCRdb kept only the in-frame ones, dropping some. V and J calls and clone size are those listed in that table; D and trimming were worked out from the DNA. The table has some 300,000 clones, nearly 90% seen once; the top ten hold under 3%. Germline-derived CDR1 and CDR2 are SGHRS and YFSETQ. V gave up 4 bases and J gave up 4 bases, with 26 bases separating them. The CDR3 is made up of 18 amino acids.

V usage is TRBV5-1 and J usage is TRBJ1-2, with D tentatively TRBD1 (6 bases). The origin of this receptor is a woman aged 50 to 60 who had been exposed to COVID-19. Sequencing input: PBMCs or T cells enriched from blood (not recorded which). DNA of the CDR3: TGCGCCAGCAGCCCTATGAACCCCGGGACACGTCAAAGCTATGGCTACACCTTC. Its translation is CASSPMNPGTRQSYGYTF.